Listed here are 16 T cell receptor beta chains from one sample, sequenced in a study of neurological immune-mediated disorders. The time point was: longitudinal time-point 3. From the 5' RACE reads, TCRdb called clonotypes with MiXCR, one entry per CDR3 protein. In the table there are roughly 48,000 distinct CDR3 sequences, roughly 13% of which are singletons. Sequencing used PBMCs. The receptors were gathered from a male donor with HTLV-1-associated myelopathy (HAM/TSP).

In its sample, this clonotype was seen many times. The chain employs TRBV15 and TRBJ2-3, with D possibly TRBD1 on 6 matching bases. CDR1 and CDR2 (germline): LNHNV, YYDKDF (reference sequence). Trimming left V 0 bases short and J 2 bases short, with 12 bases between. CDR3 length: 16 amino acids. The CDR3 is CATSREGRGPTDTQYF. DNA for the CDR3: TGTGCCACCAGCAGAGAGGGCAGGGGCCCCACAGATACGCAGTATTTT.

This clonotype was picked up many times. This chain's CDR3 is CASSSRTPGSTSYNSPLHF. The DNA for the CDR3 is TGTGCCAGCAGCTCACGGACGCCCGGTAGTACCTCCTATAATTCACCCCTCCACTTT. The chain carries TRBV9 and TRBJ1-6, with D hard to call. Trimming cost V 4 bases and J 0 bases, with 20 bases left between them. The CDR3 is made up of 19 amino acids. CDR1 SGDLS and CDR2 YYNGEE come from the germline V gene.

The CDR3 sequence: CASSLSSGATFF. As DNA, the CDR3 is TGTGCCAGCAGCTTATCATCAGGGGCAACTTTCTTT. The chain is built from TRBV7-9 and TRBJ1-1, with a possible D match to TRBD1 (6 bases). Germline V gives CDR1 SEHNR, CDR2 FQNEAQ (reference sequence). CDR3 length: 12 amino acids. The V and J ends lost 2 bases and 12 bases respectively, with 13 bases between them.

This clonotype was seen at least ten times. This rearrangement joins TRBV7-8 to TRBJ1-2, with 7 bases identical to TRBD1. Germline V lookup: CDR1 SGHVS, CDR2 FQNEAQ. V shed 3 bases, J shed 5 bases, and the junction held 18 bases outside the gene matches. The CDR3 extends over 18 amino acids. CDR3: CASSLGVLGARGLYGYTF. The CDR3 DNA reads TGTGCCAGCAGCTTGGGGGTGCTCGGGGCAAGGGGGCTTTATGGCTACACCTTC.

The chain has TRBV27 and TRBJ2-7; D is perhaps TRBD1 (5 bases). The CDR3 loop spans 12 amino acids. In germline, CDR1 is MNHEY, CDR2 SMNVEV (reference sequence). V gave up 6 bases and J gave up 1 base, with 7 bases separating them. The CDR3 coding sequence is TGTGCCAGCAGAGACAGTTCCTACGAGCAGTACTTC. Its protein product is CASRDSSYEQYF.

This clonotype was seen ten or more times. The J gene is TRBJ1-5, the V gene TRBV7-2, with a weak D call TRBD1 (6 bases). The length of the CDR3 is 14 residues. V lost 5 bases and J lost 4, with 12 bases in between. Per the germline V gene, CDR1 is SGHTA and CDR2 is FQGNSA. This CDR3 reads CASSRGTRNQPQHF. The CDR3 DNA reads as TGTGCCAGCAGCCGCGGGACACGTAATCAGCCCCAGCATTTT.

Worth noting for this clonotype: Just one base apart from a much larger clone, this may be a read error. J is TRBJ2-7 and V is TRBV5-1; 7 positions agree with TRBD2. CDR3 length: 13 amino acids. The germline gives CDR1 SGHRS, CDR2 YFSETQ. The CDR3 bases are TGCGCCAACAGCCAAGAGCGGGGCGTCGAGCAGTACTTC. This sequence encodes CANSQERGVEQYF.

This rearrangement joins TRBV18 to TRBJ2-7, with D perhaps matching TRBD1 (6 bases). The V end lost 3 bases, the J end lost 7 bases, and 10 bases lay between the germline ends. The length of the CDR3 is 12 residues. From germline, CDR1 is KGHSH and CDR2 LQKENI. CDR3 nucleotide sequence: TGTGCCAGCTCACCGCAGGGGTTGGAGCAGTACTTC. Its translation is CASSPQGLEQYF.

Comments on this clonotype: A read error is possible here, since a much larger clone lies one base away. The CDR3 spells CASSYLVHGGYNEQFF. For the CDR3, the DNA is TGTGCCAGCAGTTATCTGGTACATGGGGGCTACAATGAGCAGTTCTTC. The V and J genes are TRBV7-9 and TRBJ2-1; D is tentatively TRBD1 or TRBD2 (5 bases each). The CDR3 spans 16 residues. Trimming pared 6 bases from V and 3 bases from J, leaving 18 bases between. Germline V CDR1 and CDR2: SEHNR, FQNEAQ (reference sequence).

The CDR3 DNA sequence: TGCGCCAGCAGCCGAGGGGGGGATAGCAATCAGCCCCAGCATTTT. Translated: CASSRGGDSNQPQHF. The rearrangement links TRBV5-1 to TRBJ1-5, with D possibly TRBD1 on 6 matching bases. V was pared by 4 bases and J by 0 bases, with 11 bases between. This CDR3 comprises 15 residues. Germline-derived CDR1 and CDR2 are SGHRS and YFSETQ.

This clonotype was counted ten times or more. The gene calls are TRBV20-1 and TRBJ2-7; D is ambiguous. CDR3 length: 13 residues. The V and J ends lost 0 bases and 7 bases respectively, with 13 bases between them. Germline CDR1 DFQATT, CDR2 SNEGSKA (reference sequence). The CDR3 reads CSARDGFTEEQYF. The CDR3 region has the DNA TGCAGTGCTAGAGATGGGTTCACAGAAGAGCAGTACTTC.

This clonotype was detected ten times or more. For the CDR3, the DNA is TGCAGCGTTGAAGATTGGGAGGGTACCAACGTCCTGACTTTC. Amino acids: CSVEDWEGTNVLTF. V gene TRBV29-1 combines with J gene TRBJ2-6; TRBD2 matches 7 bases. The CDR3 has 14 residues. Germline V gene data show CDR1 as SQVTM and CDR2 as ANQGSEA. Trimming cost V 0 bases and J 8 bases; bases outside gene matches: 4.

This clonotype has at least ten counts. This chain links TRBV20-1 with TRBJ1-2; D is unresolved. The CDR3 length is 14 residues. V was clipped by 4 bases and J by 4 bases, with 16 bases between them. Germline-derived CDR1 and CDR2 are DFQATT and SNEGSKA (reference sequence). The CDR3, as DNA: TGCAGTGCTACACAAGATGGTCAAATCTATGGCTACACCTTC. It specifies CSATQDGQIYGYTF.

This clonotype was seen many times. The V gene is TRBV29-1, the J gene TRBJ1-2; a weak D match, TRBD1 (6 bases). This CDR3 contains 14 residues. Germline V gene lookup returns CDR1 SQVTM and CDR2 ANQGSEA. V shed 6 bases and J shed 8 bases, with 22 bases lying between them. CDR3: CSVGRTESIGGYTF. CDR3 DNA: TGCAGCGTGGGCCGGACAGAGTCGATCGGGGGCTACACCTTC.

This clonotype was counted at least ten times. CDR3 sequence (DNA): TGTGCCACCAGCACCTCGGGAGGGTTTAGCTCCTACGAGCAGTACTTC. Amino acid sequence: CATSTSGGFSSYEQYF. The chain employs TRBV15 and TRBJ2-7; 8 bases line up with TRBD2. The V segment lost 4 bases and the J segment 0 bases; nucleotides outside the gene matches: 8. CDR1 is LNHNV and CDR2 is YYDKDF in the germline V gene (reference sequence). The CDR3 is 16 residues long.

This clonotype was seen at least ten times. The V and J genes are TRBV5-6 and TRBJ2-3, with unresolved D. With 2 bases removed from V and 7 bases from J, the gap between germline ends came to 5 bases. This CDR3 has 11 amino acids. The germline V gene has CDR1 SGHDT and CDR2 YYEEEE. CDR3 region: CASSLINTQYF. For the CDR3, the DNA is TGTGCCAGCAGCTTAATCAATACGCAGTATTTT.